The clone carrying this T cell receptor beta chain has a count of ten or more. The antigen remains undetermined. The sample comes from a study of CD8 T cells in ankylosing spondylitis. General study findings and limits: From matched ankylosing spondylitis synovial fluid, disease-linked clones were reportedly recovered at significantly enriched levels. A TCR beta motif of about eight highly homologous variants appeared characteristic of ankylosing spondylitis blood. Earlier work had already found some motif variants in reactive arthritis synovial fluid and blood.

As the method for making TCR beta libraries, quantitative 5'-RACE with molecular barcodes was used. TCRdb used MiXCR to reprocess the 5' RACE reads, holding one entry per CDR3 protein. The sample contains roughly 39,000 distinct CDR3 sequences, 2.5% to 3% of which appear only once. Germline loops: CDR1 SGDLS, CDR2 YYNGEE. The J segment lost 4 bases and the V segment lost 0 bases, leaving 9 bases of the junction unmatched. CDR3 length: 18 amino acids. Sequenced input: blood, either unsorted or a sorted T cell fraction (not recorded which). This clonotype originated in a male donor with ankylosing spondylitis or in good health (not recorded which). The rearrangement links TRBV9 to TRBJ2-2, with 10 bases matching TRBD2. CDR3 bases: TGTGCCAGCAGCGTAGCCCCTAGCGGGAGCGGGGGCACCGGGGAGCTGTTTTTT. Residues: CASSVAPSGSGGTGELFF.